A selection of T cell receptor beta chains follows, all from one sample in a study of blood T cell repertoires in COVID-19. Some clones are missing from TCRdb's copy, which holds only in-frame ones; the method was immunoSEQ multiplex PCR. Of more than 95,000 clones listed, roughly nine tenths are singletons. Sequencing was performed on peripheral blood. The source is a man aged 45-60 years with COVID-19, enrolled during active disease. The CDR3 runs from the conserved cysteine through the conserved F or W. D genes are given only for firm matches. Only part of the rows carry a size: once, few, many, or a class if the clone is expanded.

CDR3 protein | CDR3 DNA | clone size | D gene | J gene | V gene
CASGARDSEYF | TGTGCCAGCGGAGCTAGGGACTCCGAGTACTTC | - | - | TRBJ2-7 | TRBV2
CAISESIGTSGSHEQYF | TGTGCCATCAGTGAGTCGATTGGAACTAGCGGGAGCCACGAGCAGTACTTC | - | TRBD2 | TRBJ2-7 | TRBV10-3
CASSMEGAVNTEAFF | TGTGCCAGTAGTATGGAAGGGGCGGTGAACACTGAAGCTTTCTTT | - | - | TRBJ1-1 | TRBV19
CAWSVPSGGTDTQYF | TGTGCCTGGAGTGTCCCTAGCGGGGGCACAGATACGCAGTATTTT | - | TRBD2 | TRBJ2-3 | TRBV30
CASSQDRAAGGIQETQYF | TGTGCCAGCAGCCAAGATCGGGCGGCGGGAGGGATCCAAGAGACCCAGTACTTC | - | TRBD2 | TRBJ2-5 | TRBV4-2
CASSYSGDSFNQPQHF | TGTGCCAGCAGTTACTCTGGGGACAGCTTTAATCAGCCCCAGCATTTT | once | TRBD1 | TRBJ1-5 | TRBV6-6
CASSPGTSGRLGWETQYF | TGTGCCAGCAGCCCAGGGACTAGCGGGAGGTTGGGGTGGGAGACCCAGTACTTC | - | TRBD2 | TRBJ2-5 | TRBV7-2
CASSTGGAGLDTQYF | TGTGCCAGCAGCACCGGGGGAGCGGGACTGGATACGCAGTATTTT | - | TRBD2 | TRBJ2-3 | TRBV7-2
CASSEDRGLPNEKLFF | TGTGCCAGCAGTGAAGATAGGGGGCTCCCAAATGAAAAACTGTTTTTT | - | TRBD1 | TRBJ1-4 | TRBV6-1
CASSLTGNEKLFF | TGTGCCAGCAGTTTAACGGGAAATGAAAAACTGTTTTTT | - | - | TRBJ1-4 | TRBV27